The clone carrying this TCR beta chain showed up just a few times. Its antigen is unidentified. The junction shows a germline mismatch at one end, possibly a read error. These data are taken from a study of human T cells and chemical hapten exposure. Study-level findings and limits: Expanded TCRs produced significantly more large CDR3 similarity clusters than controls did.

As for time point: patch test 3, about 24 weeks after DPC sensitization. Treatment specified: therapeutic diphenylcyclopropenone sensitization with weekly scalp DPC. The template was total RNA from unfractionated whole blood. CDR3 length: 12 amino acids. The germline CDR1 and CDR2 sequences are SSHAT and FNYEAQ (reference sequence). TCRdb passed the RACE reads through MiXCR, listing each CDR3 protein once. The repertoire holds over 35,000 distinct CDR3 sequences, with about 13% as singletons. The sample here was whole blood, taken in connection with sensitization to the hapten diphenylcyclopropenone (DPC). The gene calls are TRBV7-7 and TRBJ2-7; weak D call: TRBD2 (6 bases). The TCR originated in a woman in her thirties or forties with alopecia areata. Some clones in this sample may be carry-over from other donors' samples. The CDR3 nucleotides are TGTGCTAGCAGTTCCGAGGGAGGCGAGCAGTACTTC. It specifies CASSSEGGEQYF.